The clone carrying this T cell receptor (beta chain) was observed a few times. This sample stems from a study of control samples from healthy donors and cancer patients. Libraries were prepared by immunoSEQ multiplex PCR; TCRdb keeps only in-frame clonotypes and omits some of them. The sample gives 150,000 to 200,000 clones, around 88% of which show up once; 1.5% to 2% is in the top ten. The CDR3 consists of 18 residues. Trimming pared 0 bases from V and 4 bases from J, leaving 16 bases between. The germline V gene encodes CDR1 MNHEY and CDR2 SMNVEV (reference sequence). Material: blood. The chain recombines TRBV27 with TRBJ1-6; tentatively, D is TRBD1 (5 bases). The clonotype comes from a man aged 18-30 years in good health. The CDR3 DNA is TGTGCCAGCAGTTTATCAGTAAAGGGACGGAGATATAATTCACCCCTCCACTTT. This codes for CASSLSVKGRRYNSPLHF.